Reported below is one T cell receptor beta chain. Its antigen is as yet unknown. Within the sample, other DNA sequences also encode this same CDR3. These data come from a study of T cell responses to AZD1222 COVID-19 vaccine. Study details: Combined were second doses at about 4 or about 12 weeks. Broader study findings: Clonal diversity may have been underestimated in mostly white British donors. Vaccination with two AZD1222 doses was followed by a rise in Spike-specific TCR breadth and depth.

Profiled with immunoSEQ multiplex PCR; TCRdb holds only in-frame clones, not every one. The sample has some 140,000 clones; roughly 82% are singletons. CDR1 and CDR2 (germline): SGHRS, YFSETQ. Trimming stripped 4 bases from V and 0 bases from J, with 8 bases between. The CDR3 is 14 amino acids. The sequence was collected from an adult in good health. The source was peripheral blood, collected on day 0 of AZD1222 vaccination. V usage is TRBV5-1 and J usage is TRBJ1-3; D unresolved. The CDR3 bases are TGCGCCAGCAGCCCTGAGGGCTCTGGAAACACCATATATTTT. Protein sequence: CASSPEGSGNTIYF.